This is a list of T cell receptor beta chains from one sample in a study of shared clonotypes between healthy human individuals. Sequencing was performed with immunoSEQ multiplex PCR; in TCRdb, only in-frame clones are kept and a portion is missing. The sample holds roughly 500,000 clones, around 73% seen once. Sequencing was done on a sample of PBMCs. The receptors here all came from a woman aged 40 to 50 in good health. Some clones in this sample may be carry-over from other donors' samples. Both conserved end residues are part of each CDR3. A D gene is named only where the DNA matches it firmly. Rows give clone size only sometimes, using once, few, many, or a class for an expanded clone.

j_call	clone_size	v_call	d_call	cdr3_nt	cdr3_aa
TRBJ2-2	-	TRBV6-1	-	TGTGCCAGCAGTGCTAACCCGGCGAACACCGGGGAGCTGTTTTTT	CASSANPANTGELFF
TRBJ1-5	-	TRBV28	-	TGTGCCAGCAGTTCTCCTCACACAGGGTCGGACAATCAGCCCCAGCATTTT	CASSSPHTGSDNQPQHF
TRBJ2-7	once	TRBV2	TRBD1	TGTGCCAGCGGTTGGGACAGGGTCTACGAGCAGTACTTC	CASGWDRVYEQYF
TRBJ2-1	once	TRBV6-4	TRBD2	TGTGCCAGCAGTGACGCGACGGGAGGCTACAATGAGCAGTTCTTC	CASSDATGGYNEQFF
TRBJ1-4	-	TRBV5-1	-	TGCGCCAGCAGCTTAAGTGCAACTAATGAAAAACTGTTTTTT	CASSLSATNEKLFF
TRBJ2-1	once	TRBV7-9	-	TGTGCCAGCAGCTTAGTGGGAACCAATGAGCAGTTCTTC	CASSLVGTNEQFF
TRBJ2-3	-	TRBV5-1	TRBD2	TGCGCCAGCAGCTTGGCCGGGACTAGCGGGAGGCCAGATACGCAGTATTTT	CASSLAGTSGRPDTQYF
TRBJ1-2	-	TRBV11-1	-	TGTGCCAGCAGCCCAGGACACAGCGTTACCTATGGCTACACCTTC	CASSPGHSVTYGYTF
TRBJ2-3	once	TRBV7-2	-	TGTGCCAGCAGGTTTAGCAGGGGCGGCACAGATACGCAGTATTTT	CASRFSRGGTDTQYF
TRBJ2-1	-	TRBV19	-	TGTGCCAGTAGTATACTAGCTAACAATGAGCAGTTCTTC	CASSILANNEQFF
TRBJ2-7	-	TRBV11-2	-	TGTGCCAGCAGCTTAACCTCGGGACCCTTCTACGAGCAGTACTTC	CASSLTSGPFYEQYF
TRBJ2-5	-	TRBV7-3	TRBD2	TGTGCCAGCAGCTTAACGGGAGCGGTTCGCGGGGGGCAAGAGACCCAGTACTTC	CASSLTGAVRGGQETQYF
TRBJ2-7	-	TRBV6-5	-	TGTGCCAGCAGTAAAAACTACGAGCAGTACTTC	CASSKNYEQYF
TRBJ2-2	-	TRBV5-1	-	TGCGCCAGCAGCCCCGGGCCCAGCGCCGGGGAGCTGTTTTTT	CASSPGPSAGELFF
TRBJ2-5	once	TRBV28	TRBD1	TGTGCCAGCAGTGATACGGGACAGGGGGCGTGGGAGACCCAGTACTTC	CASSDTGQGAWETQYF
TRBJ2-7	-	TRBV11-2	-	TGTGCCAGCAGCTTACAGGGGAGCTCCTACGAGCAGTACTTC	CASSLQGSSYEQYF
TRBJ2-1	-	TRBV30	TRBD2	TGTGCCGCGGGGCTAGCGGCGTACAATGAGCAGTTCTTC	CAAGLAAYNEQFF
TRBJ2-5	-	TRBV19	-	TGTGCCAGTAGTATGGGTCAGTTCCAAGAGACCCAGTACTTC	CASSMGQFQETQYF
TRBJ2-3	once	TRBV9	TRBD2	TGTGCCAGCAGCGTAGGAGCGGGGGACACAGATACGCAGTATTTT	CASSVGAGDTDTQYF
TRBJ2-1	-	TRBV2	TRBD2	TGTGCCAGCAGAGGACTAGGCTCCTACAATGAGCAGTTCTTC	CASRGLGSYNEQFF
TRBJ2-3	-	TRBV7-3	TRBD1	TGTGCCAGCAGCTTCGTAACAGGGGCCAGCACAGATACGCAGTATTTT	CASSFVTGASTDTQYF
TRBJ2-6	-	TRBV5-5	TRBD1	TGTGCCAGCAGGAAACAGGGGGCCTCTGGGGCCAACGTCCTGACTTTC	CASRKQGASGANVLTF
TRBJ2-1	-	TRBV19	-	TGTGCCAGTAGTATCGTTACGGGGACCCACAATGAGCAGTTCTTC	CASSIVTGTHNEQFF
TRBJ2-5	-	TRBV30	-	TGTGCCTGGAGCGCGAGGGGGGGCTTGGAGACCCAGTACTTC	CAWSARGGLETQYF
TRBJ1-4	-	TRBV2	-	TGTGCCAGCAGATTGACACGGGCAACTAATGAAAAACTGTTTTTT	CASRLTRATNEKLFF
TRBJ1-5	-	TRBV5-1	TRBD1	TGCGCCAGCAGCCCAGGGACAGGGGGCGCGGATCAGCCCCAGCATTTT	CASSPGTGGADQPQHF
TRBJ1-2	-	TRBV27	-	TGTGCCAGCAGACCCTCGGGTAGCTATGGCTACACCTTC	CASRPSGSYGYTF
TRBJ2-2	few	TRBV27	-	TGTGCCAGCAGTTATCTAAGAGTCCTCACCGGGGAGCTGTTTTTT	CASSYLRVLTGELFF
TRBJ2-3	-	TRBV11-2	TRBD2	TGTGCCAGCAGCTTAGACCGACTAGCGGGCAAGTATTTT	CASSLDRLAGKYF